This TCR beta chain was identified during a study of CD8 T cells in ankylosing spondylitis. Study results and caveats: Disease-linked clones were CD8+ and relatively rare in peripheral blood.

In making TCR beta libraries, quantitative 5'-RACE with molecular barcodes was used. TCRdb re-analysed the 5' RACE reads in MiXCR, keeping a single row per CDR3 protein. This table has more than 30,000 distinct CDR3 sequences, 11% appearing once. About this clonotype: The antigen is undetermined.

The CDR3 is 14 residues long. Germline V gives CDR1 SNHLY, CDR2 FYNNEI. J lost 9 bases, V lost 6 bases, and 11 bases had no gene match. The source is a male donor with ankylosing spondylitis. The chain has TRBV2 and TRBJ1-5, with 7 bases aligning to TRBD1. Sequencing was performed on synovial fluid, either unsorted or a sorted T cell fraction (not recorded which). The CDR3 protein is CASSFGRGDGPQHF. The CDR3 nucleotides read TGTGCCAGCAGCTTTGGCAGGGGGGATGGGCCCCAGCATTTT.